Below are 4 T cell receptor beta chains sequenced from a single sample in a study of neurological immune-mediated disorders. TCRdb processed the 5' RACE reads anew with MiXCR; each CDR3 protein has one entry. This table holds 70,000 or so distinct CDR3 sequences, 4% to 6% found once. Sequencing input: PBMCs. The receptor source for this set is a woman aged 25 to 39 with multiple sclerosis.

To note about this clonotype: This may arise from a read error, as a much more abundant clone is one base away. The chain has TRBV12-3 or TRBV12-4 and TRBJ2-3; the D gene is possibly TRBD2 (6 bases). CDR3 length equals 15 residues. The CDR3 DNA reads TGTGCCAGCACCCTTCTAGCGACGGCCACAGATACGCGGTATTTT. Residues: CASTLLATATDTRYF.

This clonotype was seen ten or more times. J is TRBJ1-2 and V is TRBV9; D is ambiguous. The V end was cut by 3 bases, the J end by 11 bases, with 23 bases between. The CDR3 sequence is 15 residues long. Germline CDR1 SGDLS, CDR2 YYNGEE. The CDR3 loop reads CASSADSVEARRYTF. The CDR3 nucleotides are TGTGCCAGCAGCGCCGACTCCGTCGAGGCGCGTAGGTACACCTTC.

This clonotype has ten or more counts. The chain joins TRBV7-2 to TRBJ1-1, with D possibly matching TRBD1 (6 bases). CDR3 size: 14 residues. V lost 5 bases to trimming and J lost 8 bases, with 18 bases between them. The germline V gene has CDR1 SGHTA and CDR2 FQGNSA. The CDR3 loop reads CASSPGGRRNEAFF. The DNA of the CDR3 is TGTGCCAGCAGCCCCGGGGGCAGGAGGAACGAAGCTTTCTTT.

This clonotype was counted at least ten times. This chain uses TRBV12-3 or TRBV12-4 with TRBJ2-2; a weak D match, TRBD2 (5 bases). Trimming removed 6 bases from V and 5 bases from J, with 10 bases in between. The CDR3 extends over 13 amino acids. The CDR3 bases are TGTGCCAGCAGCCGGAGGTCGACCGGGGAGCTGTTTTTT. This sequence encodes CASSRRSTGELFF.